Below, 12 T cell receptor beta chains from the same sample are listed, as sequenced in a study of T cell responses to AZD1222 COVID-19 vaccine. Profiled with immunoSEQ multiplex PCR; TCRdb holds only in-frame clones, not every one. The sample holds 150,000 to 170,000 clones, 88% seen once. The material sequenced was peripheral blood, taken on day 0 of AZD1222 vaccination. The receptor set was obtained from an adult in good health.

This chain links TRBV6-5 with TRBJ1-6; 9 bases align to TRBD1. Trimming at V came to 6 bases and at J to 10 bases, leaving 7 bases not matched to a gene. Germline loops: CDR1 MNHEY, CDR2 SVGAGI. This CDR3 comprises 14 residues. Here the CDR3 DNA reads TGTGCCAGCAGCCGGGACAGGGATATATCACCCCTCCACTTT. Its protein product is CASSRDRDISPLHF.

This chain uses TRBV28 with TRBJ1-2, with D hard to call. This CDR3 has 13 residues. The ends were cut back, 2 bases at V and 4 bases at J, with 8 bases in the middle. CDR1 and CDR2 (germline): MDHEN, SYDVKM. CDR3 residues: CASSLKSPYGYTF. In DNA form, the CDR3 reads TGTGCCAGCAGTTTAAAATCCCCCTATGGCTACACCTTC.

CDR3 nucleotides: TGTGCCAGCAGCTTTGATCAGGTCACCGGGGAGCTGTTTTTT. This codes for CASSFDQVTGELFF. The chain has TRBV5-8 and TRBJ2-2; D call uncertain. The CDR3 has 14 amino acids. V was cut by 2 bases and J by 4 bases, with 9 bases left in between. Germline values: CDR1 SGHTS, CDR2 YDEGEE.

The chain links TRBV28 to TRBJ2-7, with a tentative D call TRBD1 (5 bases). The CDR3 length is 13 residues. The germline gives CDR1 MDHEN, CDR2 SYDVKM. The V end was cut by 5 bases, the J end by 7 bases, with 15 bases between. In DNA form, the CDR3 reads TGTGCCAGCAGTGAACCAGCCAGGGATGAGCAGTACTTC. Amino acids: CASSEPARDEQYF.

This chain connects TRBV15 to TRBJ1-3; D perhaps matches TRBD1 (5 bases). V lost 5 bases, J lost 0 bases, and 11 bases lay in between. Germline CDR1 and CDR2: LNHNV and YYDKDF (reference sequence). The CDR3 is made up of 15 amino acids. The CDR3 region has the DNA TGTGCCACCAGCGAGGGGCCTACCTCTGGAAACACCATATATTTT. Translating it yields CATSEGPTSGNTIYF.

This clone was detected once. This chain uses TRBV6-5 with TRBJ1-2, with D unclear. The germline V and J ends were trimmed by 7 bases and 2 bases, with 5 bases remaining between them. Germline V lookup: CDR1 MNHEY, CDR2 SVGAGI. CDR3 length: 11 residues. The DNA for the CDR3 is TGTGCCAGCAAGGCCAACTATGGCTACACCTTC. As protein: CASKANYGYTF.

The chain recombines TRBV28 with TRBJ2-3, with 7 bases aligning to TRBD2. The V and J ends lost 5 bases and 6 bases, in that order; junction bases with no gene match: 11. In germline, CDR1 is MDHEN, CDR2 SYDVKM. The CDR3 length is 15 residues. The CDR3 reads CASSTRGTIVDTQYF. The CDR3 region has the DNA TGTGCCAGCAGTACCCGCGGGACTATAGTCGATACGCAGTATTTT.

The chain employs TRBV6-6 and TRBJ2-3, with TRBD2 matching 9 bases. The CDR3 length is 19 residues. Germline CDR1 is MNHNY and CDR2 is SVGAGI (reference sequence). Unmatched junction bases numbered 17, after V lost 6 bases and J lost 1 base. CDR3 sequence reads: CASRRGVVLAGSRTDTQYF. In nucleotides, the CDR3 is TGTGCCAGCAGACGAGGGGTTGTACTAGCGGGTTCTCGCACAGATACGCAGTATTTT.

This rearrangement joins TRBV9 to TRBJ1-4, with D possibly TRBD1 on 5 matching bases. The V gene's germline CDR1 is SGDLS and CDR2 YYNGEE. The germline V and J ends were trimmed by 3 bases and 3 bases, with 12 bases remaining between them. The CDR3 runs 15 residues. CDR3 loop: CASSAGTLANEKLFF. In nucleotides, the CDR3 is TGTGCCAGCAGCGCCGGGACTTTAGCTAATGAAAAACTGTTTTTT. Full variable domain (outside the CDR3, taken from reference TRBV9 and TRBJ1-4): DSGVTQTPKHLITATGQRVTLRCSPRSGDLSVYWYQQSLDQGLQFLIQYYNGEERAKGNILERFSAQQFPDLHSELNLSSLELGDSALYFCASSAGTLANEKLFFGSGTQLSVL.

Points on this clone: Germline is not matched at one junction end, which may reflect a read error. This chain joins TRBV19 and TRBJ1-1; 7 nucleotides align to TRBD1. CDR1 and CDR2 (germline): LNHDA, SQIVND (reference sequence). The CDR3 has 13 amino acids. The CDR3 DNA reads TGTGCCAGTAGTATCCCTTTCGGGACAGACCCCTCCTTT. Protein product: CASSIPFGTDPSF. The full variable domain, rest sourced from reference TRBV19 and TRBJ1-1, is DGGITQSPKYLFRKEGQNVTLSCEQNLNHDAMYWYRQDPGQGLRLIYYSQIVNDFQKGDIAEGYSVSREKKESFPLTVTSAQKNPTAFYLCASSIPFGTDPSFGQGTRLTVV.

The chain links TRBV6-4 to TRBJ2-2; possible D gene TRBD2, 5 bases. CDR3 length: 14 residues. V was shortened by 8 bases and J by 5 bases, with 15 bases between the two germline ends. CDR1 and CDR2 (germline): MRHNA, SNTAGT. CDR3 in DNA: TGTGCCAGCTCACCTTCCCCGGGGACCGGGGAGCTGTTTTTT. Residues: CASSPSPGTGELFF.

This sequence joins TRBV7-8 and TRBJ2-1; D may be TRBD1 (6 bases). V shed 1 base and J shed 4 bases, with 20 bases lying between them. Germline V CDR1 and CDR2: SGHVS, FQNEAQ. The CDR3 totals 18 residues. Here the CDR3 DNA reads TGTGCCAGCAGCTTAGACGGGATGGACAGAAATGTATACAATGAGCAGTTCTTC. The encoded protein is CASSLDGMDRNVYNEQFF.